Listed below are T cell receptor beta chains from one sample, sequenced in a study of CXCR3-negative and CXCR3-positive naive CD8 T cells. TCRdb re-called the 5' RACE reads and catalogs CDR3 proteins one per entry, DNA excluded. Its table records tens of thousands of distinct CDR3 sequences. Sequenced sample: naive CXCR3+ CD8+ T cells from blood. These receptors all stem from a human donor in good health. Some clones in this sample may be carry-over from other donors' samples. CDR3s include the opening cysteine and the closing phenylalanine or tryptophan.

V gene,J gene,CDR3 protein
TRBV25-1,TRBJ1-2,CASRAGNYGYTF
TRBV12-3/TRBV12-4,TRBJ2-5,CASTIRGGQETQYF
TRBV7-6,TRBJ2-1,CASSAGMKQFF
TRBV4-3,TRBJ1-2,CASSHPGGWGGYTF
TRBV6-4,TRBJ2-2,CASSDEDAGELFF
TRBV5-1,TRBJ2-7,CASSPGIGSGSAEQYF
TRBV12-3/TRBV12-4,TRBJ2-7,CASSPGTGYEQYF
TRBV9,TRBJ2-5,CASSVQGADQETQYF
TRBV6-5,TRBJ2-3,CASSPRTSYDTQYF
TRBV28,TRBJ2-4,CASSLPGGLKKNIQYF
TRBV29-1,TRBJ2-2,CSVEVTRGEAGELFF
TRBV27,TRBJ1-5,CASRDGEGGNQPQHF
TRBV27,TRBJ1-6,CASSLSTGAHNSPLHF
TRBV6-5,TRBJ2-5,CASSYSSGGPGKTQYF
TRBV12-3/TRBV12-4,TRBJ2-2,CAIPAGSGYTGELFF
TRBV7-9,TRBJ1-2,CASSSPRADFYGYTF
TRBV23-1,TRBJ2-3,CARRKSFGPRLPTDTQYF
TRBV12-3/TRBV12-4,TRBJ2-7,CASSDGRISYEQYF
TRBV27,TRBJ2-7,CASSIAGGSEQYF